This T cell receptor beta chain was recovered during a study of OX40 agonist ivuxolimab in advanced cancers. Study as a whole: Cohort: 75% to 90% men, mean age about 60, aged roughly 23 to 79. Study outcomes and limitations: Compared with CD4+, CD8+ T cells on average had more expanded clones.

Systemic immunosuppression or autoimmune disease history was grounds to exclude patients. V was clipped by 8 bases and J by 4 bases; unmatched bases: 7. CDR3 length: 15 residues. Germline V gives CDR1 MGHDK, CDR2 SYGVNS. This clone was recorded a few times. Its specificity is not known. Data came from immunoSEQ multiplex PCR; TCRdb stores just in-frame clones and leaves some out. The sample has approximately 12,000 clones; approximately 62% are singletons. The receptor was isolated from an adult with an advanced solid tumor such as melanoma, head and neck, liver or kidney cancer. This chain uses TRBV25-1 with TRBJ2-3, with 12 bases lining up with TRBD1. The sequenced sample was CD4+ or CD8+ T cells sorted from blood, obtained in a trial of the OX40 agonist ivuxolimab. CDR3 loop: CASATGTGGPDTQYF. For the CDR3, the DNA is TGTGCCAGCGCAACCGGGACAGGGGGCCCAGATACGCAGTATTTT.